These 30 T cell receptor beta chains came from one sample sequenced in a study of OX40 agonist ivuxolimab in advanced cancers. TCRdb's copy holds only in-frame clones and misses some; the assay was immunoSEQ multiplex PCR. Seen here are some 54,000 clones, about four fifths observed once, and the top ten hold 1.2%. Sequenced material: CD4+ or CD8+ T cells sorted from blood, taken in a trial of the OX40 agonist ivuxolimab. These TCRs come from an adult with an advanced solid tumor such as melanoma, head and neck, liver or kidney cancer.

This rearrangement joins TRBV19 to TRBJ2-2; possible D gene TRBD1, 6 bases. V gave up 5 bases and J gave up 3 bases, with 13 bases separating them. The CDR3 has 15 amino acids. Per germline, CDR1 LNHDA and CDR2 SQIVND (reference sequence). CDR3 protein: CASSDRTAYTGELFF. CDR3 nucleotides: TGTGCCAGTAGTGATCGGACAGCTTACACCGGGGAGCTGTTTTTT.

The chain couples TRBV5-6 to TRBJ2-5; a weak D match, TRBD1 (6 bases). With 4 bases removed from V and 5 bases from J, the gap between germline ends came to 15 bases. The length of the CDR3 is 14 residues. CDR1 is SGHDT and CDR2 is YYEEEE in the germline V gene. The CDR3 DNA reads TGTGCCAGCAGCGCAGGGGCCGAGTGGGAGACCCAGTACTTC. Encoded protein: CASSAGAEWETQYF. The full variable domain, in which reference TRBV5-6 and TRBJ2-5 provide the parts outside the CDR3, is DAGVTQSPTHLIKTRGQQVTLRCSPKSGHDTVSWYQQALGQGPQFIFQYYEEEERQRGNFPDRFSGHQFPNYSSELNVNALLLGDSALYLCASSAGAEWETQYFGPGTRLLVL.

The CDR3 DNA is TGTGCCAGCAGTTTGAAAGACCTCGTTCAGGGGACCACTGAAGCTTTCTTT. Protein: CASSLKDLVQGTTEAFF. V and J are TRBV28 and TRBJ1-1; D is possibly TRBD1 (6 bases). The V gene lost 3 bases and the J gene lost 4 bases, with 21 bases spanning the gap. CDR1 and CDR2 (germline): MDHEN, SYDVKM. This CDR3 has 17 residues. Full variable domain (remainder filled in from reference TRBV28 and TRBJ1-1): DVKVTQSSRYLVKRTGEKVFLECVQDMDHENMFWYRQDPGLGLRLIYFSYDVKMKEKGDIPEGYSVSREKKERFSLILESASTNQTSMYLCASSLKDLVQGTTEAFFGQGTRLTVV.

V usage is TRBV5-1 and J usage is TRBJ1-4; the match to TRBD1 covers 9 bases. CDR1 is SGHRS, CDR2 YFSETQ, per germline. V lost 3 bases to trimming and J lost 8 bases; unmatched junction nucleotides: 5. The CDR3 loop spans 14 amino acids. The DNA for the CDR3 is TGCGCCAGCAGCTCGACAGGGGGGGACGAAAAACTGTTTTTT. Its protein product is CASSSTGGDEKLFF.

J is TRBJ1-2 and V is TRBV11-1; the match to TRBD1 covers 8 bases. The CDR3 is 14 amino acids. Germline V CDR1 and CDR2: SGHAT, FQDESV (reference sequence). After removal of 4 bases from V and 5 bases from J, the junction contained 6 bases not matched to a gene. CDR3 amino acids: CASSSSRGPYGYTF. The CDR3 DNA is TGTGCCAGCAGCTCATCCAGGGGGCCATATGGCTACACCTTC.

V gene TRBV15 combines with J gene TRBJ2-3; TRBD1 or TRBD2 may be the D gene (6 bases each). The length of the CDR3 is 16 residues. V was clipped by 0 bases and J by 4 bases, with 14 bases between them. CDR1 is LNHNV and CDR2 is YYDKDF in the germline V gene (reference sequence). The CDR3 loop is CATSRDQRGGPDTQYF. CDR3 sequence (DNA): TGTGCCACCAGCAGAGACCAACGTGGGGGGCCAGATACGCAGTATTTT.

The chain uses TRBV19 and TRBJ1-6; maybe TRBD1 (5 bases). V was cut by 7 bases and J by 9 bases, with 19 bases left in between. The CDR3 contains 15 residues. Germline V CDR1 and CDR2: LNHDA, SQIVND (reference sequence). The CDR3 DNA is TGTGCCAGTAAGAAGACAGCGCCGGATTTTTCACCCCTCCACTTT. Amino acids: CASKKTAPDFSPLHF.

The chain carries TRBV28 and TRBJ1-4, with D perhaps matching TRBD1 (5 bases). This CDR3 is built from 15 residues. CDR1 is MDHEN, CDR2 SYDVKM, per germline. Trimming left V 5 bases short and J 4 bases short, with 14 bases between. CDR3: CASSLQTGYNEKLFF. DNA of the CDR3: TGTGCCAGCAGTCTACAAACAGGTTATAATGAAAAACTGTTTTTT.

The DNA of the CDR3 is TGTGCCAGCAGCGTAGCGGGGAGGGGGGCTAGCGGGAGGCGAGAGCAGTTCTTC. Protein sequence: CASSVAGRGASGRREQFF. The genes are TRBV9 and TRBJ2-1, with 11 nucleotides matching TRBD2. V lost 0 bases to trimming and J lost 10 bases; unmatched junction nucleotides: 15. The CDR3 is made up of 18 amino acids. The germline gives CDR1 SGDLS, CDR2 YYNGEE.

The V and J genes are TRBV28 and TRBJ2-3; 7 bases are shared with TRBD2. V shed 4 bases and J 2 bases; nucleotides not matched to a gene: 9. This CDR3 comprises 16 residues. Per germline, CDR1 MDHEN and CDR2 SYDVKM. The CDR3 sequence is CASSSETSQSTDTQYF. CDR3 DNA sequence: TGTGCCAGCAGTTCCGAGACTAGCCAATCCACAGATACGCAGTATTTT.

CDR3 nucleotide sequence: TGTGCCAGCAGCGTAGGATCTGGACTAGGCTCCTACGAGCAGTACTTC. It translates to CASSVGSGLGSYEQYF. This rearrangement joins TRBV9 to TRBJ2-7; 7 nucleotides agree with TRBD2. Unmatched junction bases numbered 6, after V lost 0 bases and J lost 0 bases. The CDR3 totals 16 residues. In germline, CDR1 is SGDLS, CDR2 YYNGEE.

The chain links TRBV11-2 to TRBJ2-3; TRBD2 matches 12 bases. The germline V gene has CDR1 SGHAT and CDR2 FQNNGV. The J segment lost 7 bases and the V segment lost 4 bases, leaving 3 bases of the junction unmatched. The CDR3 runs to 14 residues. Here the CDR3 DNA reads TGTGCCAGCAGCTCCCTAGCGGGAGGGAATACGCAGTATTTT. Translated, it gives CASSSLAGGNTQYF.

This chain uses TRBV5-1 with TRBJ2-7; TRBD2 aligns across 13 bases. The trim removed 0 bases at V and 0 bases at J, leaving 3 bases unmatched. This CDR3 has 17 residues. The V gene's germline CDR1 is SGHRS and CDR2 YFSETQ. The CDR3 protein is CASSLGLAGGISYEQYF. CDR3 coding DNA: TGCGCCAGCAGCTTGGGACTAGCGGGAGGCATCTCCTACGAGCAGTACTTC.

The rearrangement joins TRBV19 to TRBJ2-5; 7 bases map to TRBD1. The CDR3 extends over 13 amino acids. V gave up 7 bases and J gave up 3 bases; unmatched junction bases: 5. CDR1 and CDR2 from the germline V gene are LNHDA and SQIVND (reference sequence). CDR3 sequence reads: CASKGRGKETQYF. The CDR3 bases are TGTGCCAGTAAGGGCAGGGGGAAAGAGACCCAGTACTTC.

Relative to its sample, this clone is medium-sized. The CDR3 nucleotides read TGTGCCAGCAGCCGTACTAACCGGGACACTCGTGCTTTCTTT. Its translation is CASSRTNRDTRAFF. J is TRBJ1-1 and V is TRBV7-9, with D perhaps matching TRBD1 (6 bases). This CDR3 has 14 amino acids. V was pared by 5 bases and J by 11 bases, with 21 bases between. Germline V gene data show CDR1 as SEHNR and CDR2 as FQNEAQ (reference sequence).

The rearrangement uses TRBV2 and TRBJ2-2, with D tentatively TRBD1 (5 bases). CDR3 size: 15 residues. CDR1 SNHLY and CDR2 FYNNEI come from the germline V gene. V was cut by 6 bases and J by 1 base, with 12 bases left in between. The CDR3, as DNA: TGTGCCAGCAGCCTGGACACTTTGAACACCGGGGAGCTGTTTTTT. It specifies CASSLDTLNTGELFF.

About this clone itself: Other DNA sequences in this specimen translate into the identical CDR3. This sequence joins TRBV7-9 and TRBJ1-5; no firm D call. The ends were cut back, 5 bases at V and 8 bases at J, with 25 bases in the middle. Germline values: CDR1 SEHNR, CDR2 FQNEAQ (reference sequence). The CDR3 consists of 17 residues. CDR3 loop: CASSPDRLTGRKKPQHF. In DNA form, the CDR3 reads TGTGCCAGCAGCCCTGACCGACTGACGGGGAGGAAGAAGCCCCAGCATTTT.

The chain is built from TRBV7-9 and TRBJ1-1, with unresolved D. The V gene's germline CDR1 is SEHNR and CDR2 FQNEAQ (reference sequence). The germline V and J ends were trimmed by 4 bases and 7 bases, with 7 bases remaining between them. The CDR3 sequence is 11 residues long. The chain's CDR3 is CASSSRGEAFF. DNA for the CDR3: TGTGCCAGCAGCTCTCGGGGTGAAGCTTTCTTT.

The V and J genes are TRBV4-3 and TRBJ1-6; 7 nucleotides align to TRBD1. In germline, CDR1 is LGHNA, CDR2 YSLEER. The CDR3 is 15 residues long. The J segment lost 3 bases and the V segment lost 3 bases, leaving 2 bases of the junction unmatched. For the CDR3, the DNA is TGCGCCAGCAGCCAGACAGGGCTCTATAATTCACCCCTCCACTTT. The encoded protein is CASSQTGLYNSPLHF.

The V gene is TRBV6-6, the J gene TRBJ1-2; D uncertain. Germline loops: CDR1 MNHNY, CDR2 SVGAGI (reference sequence). This CDR3 has 11 residues. Trimming stripped 7 bases from V and 7 bases from J, with 10 bases between. CDR3 in DNA: TGTGCCAGCACTCGGATCGGTGGCTACACCTTC. Translating gives CASTRIGGYTF.

The CDR3 bases are TGTGCCAGCAGCCCCGGACAGTATATGAACACTGAAGCTTTCTTT. It codes for CASSPGQYMNTEAFF. This chain uses TRBV6-6 with TRBJ1-1, with D possibly matching TRBD1 (6 bases). This CDR3 region has 15 residues. Germline V gene sequence: CDR1 MNHNY, CDR2 SVGAGI (reference sequence). V gave up 6 bases and J gave up 0 bases, with 14 bases separating them.

This clone came up once. The chain combines TRBV28 with TRBJ1-1; D remains ambiguous. Germline assignment: CDR1 MDHEN and CDR2 SYDVKM. Trimming stripped 7 bases from V and 0 bases from J, with 9 bases between. This CDR3 has 13 residues. In DNA, the CDR3 is TGTGCCAGCACAAGGTCGGTGAACACTGAAGCTTTCTTT. Protein: CASTRSVNTEAFF.

This clone was recorded once. The rearrangement links TRBV5-5 to TRBJ1-2, with D possibly TRBD1 on 6 matching bases. Trimming cost V 4 bases and J 8 bases, with 9 bases left between them. Germline V CDR1 and CDR2: SGHKS, YYEKEE (reference sequence). The CDR3 has 11 residues. CDR3 nucleotides: TGTGCCAGCAGCCCCGGGGGCGGCTACACCTTC. It specifies CASSPGGGYTF.

The chain combines TRBV30 with TRBJ1-5; D unclear. V lost 0 bases and J lost 3, with 12 bases in between. The CDR3 length is 15 residues. Looked up from germline, CDR1 is GTSNPN and CDR2 is SVGIG (reference sequence). This chain's CDR3 is CAWSVPGGNNQPQHF. The CDR3 nucleotides are TGTGCCTGGAGTGTACCGGGTGGAAACAATCAGCCCCAGCATTTT. Using reference TRBV30 and TRBJ1-5 for the parts outside the CDR3, the full variable domain is SQTIHQWPATLVQPVGSPLSLECTVEGTSNPNLYWYRQAAGRGLQLLFYSVGIGQISSEVPQNLSASRPQDRQFILSSKKLLLSDSGFYLCAWSVPGGNNQPQHFGDGTRLSIL.

The chain is built from TRBV18 and TRBJ1-2, with D perhaps matching TRBD1 (6 bases). With 3 bases removed from V and 4 bases from J, the gap between germline ends came to 6 bases. CDR1 is KGHSH and CDR2 is LQKENI in the germline V gene. This CDR3 comprises 12 residues. CDR3 amino acids: CASSPDSYGYTF. The CDR3 nucleotides are TGTGCCAGCTCACCGGACAGCTATGGCTACACCTTC.

This chain joins TRBV5-1 and TRBJ2-2; the D gene is possibly TRBD1 (5 bases). The CDR3 runs to 14 residues. The V end lost 0 bases, the J end lost 6 bases, and 9 bases lay between the germline ends. The germline V gene encodes CDR1 SGHRS and CDR2 YFSETQ. CDR3 DNA sequence: TGCGCCAGCAGCTTGGATGGGGCCGCCGGGGAGCTGTTTTTT. Translation gives CASSLDGAAGELFF.

This clone has more than one count but fewer than ten. This chain joins TRBV7-9 and TRBJ2-7; D is unresolved. This CDR3 spans 18 amino acids. V was cut by 1 base and J by 7 bases, with 26 bases left in between. Germline CDR1 reads SEHNR; CDR2 reads FQNEAQ (reference sequence). The CDR3 nucleotides are TGTGCCAGCAGCTTAGTGAGTCTGGGCTCATTAGGTTCGAGGGAGCAGTACTTC. Translated: CASSLVSLGSLGSREQYF.

V usage is TRBV27 and J usage is TRBJ2-2, with TRBD2 matching over 9 bases. The CDR3 spans 17 residues. Unmatched junction bases numbered 11, after V lost 4 bases and J lost 5 bases. Germline V CDR1 and CDR2: MNHEY, SMNVEV (reference sequence). CDR3 sequence: CASSSSTGTSWTGELFF. The CDR3, as DNA: TGTGCCAGCAGTTCCTCGACCGGGACTAGCTGGACCGGGGAGCTGTTTTTT.

This sequence joins TRBV19 and TRBJ1-2; tentative D call: TRBD1 (6 bases). The V end lost 5 bases, the J end lost 4 bases, and 14 bases lay between the germline ends. The length of the CDR3 is 14 residues. Germline CDR1 and CDR2: LNHDA and SQIVND (reference sequence). DNA for the CDR3: TGTGCCAGTAGTCCTCAGAACAGGGTCTATGGCTACACCTTC. Translated, it gives CASSPQNRVYGYTF.

This rearrangement joins TRBV7-3 to TRBJ2-3; 11 bases agree with TRBD2. Germline values: CDR1 SGHTA, CDR2 FQGTGA. This CDR3 region has 16 residues. The V gene end was trimmed by 5 bases and the J gene end by 6 bases; junction bases not matched to a gene: 10. CDR3 sequence: CASSHGGLAVRDTQYF. CDR3 sequence (DNA): TGTGCCAGCAGCCATGGGGGACTAGCGGTCCGGGATACGCAGTATTTT. Variable domain in full (rest from reference TRBV7-3 and TRBJ2-3): GAGVSQTPSNKVTEKGKYVELRCDPISGHTALYWYRQSLGQGPEFLIYFQGTGAADDSGLPNDRFFAVRPEGSVSTLKIQRTERGDSAVYLCASSHGGLAVRDTQYFGPGTRLTVL.